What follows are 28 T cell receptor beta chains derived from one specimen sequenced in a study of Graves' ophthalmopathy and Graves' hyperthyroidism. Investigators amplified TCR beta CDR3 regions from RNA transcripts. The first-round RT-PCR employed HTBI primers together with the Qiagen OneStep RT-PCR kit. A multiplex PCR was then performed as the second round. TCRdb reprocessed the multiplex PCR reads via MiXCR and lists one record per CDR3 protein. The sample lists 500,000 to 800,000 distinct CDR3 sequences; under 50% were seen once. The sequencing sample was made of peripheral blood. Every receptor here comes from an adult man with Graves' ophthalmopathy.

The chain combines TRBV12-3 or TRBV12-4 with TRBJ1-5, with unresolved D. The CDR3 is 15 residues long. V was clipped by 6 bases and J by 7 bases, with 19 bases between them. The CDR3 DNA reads TGTGCCAGCAGCCCCGGTTCCCTTAGGAACCAGCCCCAGCATTTT. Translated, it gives CASSPGSLRNQPQHF.

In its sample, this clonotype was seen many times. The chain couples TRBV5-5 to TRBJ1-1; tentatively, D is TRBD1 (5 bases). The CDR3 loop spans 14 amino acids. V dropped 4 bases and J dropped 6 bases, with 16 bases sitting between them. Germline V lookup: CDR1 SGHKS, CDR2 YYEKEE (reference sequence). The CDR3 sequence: CASSPRGRIAEAFF. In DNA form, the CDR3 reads TGTGCCAGCAGCCCTCGGGGGAGAATAGCTGAAGCTTTCTTT.

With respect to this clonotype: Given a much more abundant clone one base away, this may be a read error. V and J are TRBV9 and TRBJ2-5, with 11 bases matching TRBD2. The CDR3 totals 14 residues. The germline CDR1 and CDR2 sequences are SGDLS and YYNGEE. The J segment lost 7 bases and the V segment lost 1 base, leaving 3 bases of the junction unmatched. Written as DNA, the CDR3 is TGTGCCAGCAGCGTAAGGACTAGCGGGTGGACCCAGTACTTC. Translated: CASSVRTSGWTQYF.

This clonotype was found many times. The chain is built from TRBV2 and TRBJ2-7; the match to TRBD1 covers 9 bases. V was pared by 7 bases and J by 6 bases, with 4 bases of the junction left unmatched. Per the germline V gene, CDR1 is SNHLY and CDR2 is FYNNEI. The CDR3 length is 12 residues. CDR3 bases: TGTGCCAGCAACCCGGGACAGGGCGAGCAGTACTTC. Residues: CASNPGQGEQYF.

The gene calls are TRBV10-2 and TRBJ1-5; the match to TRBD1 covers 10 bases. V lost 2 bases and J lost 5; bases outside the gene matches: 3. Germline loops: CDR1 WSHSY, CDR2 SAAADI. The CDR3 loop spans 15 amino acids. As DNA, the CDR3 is TGCGCCAGCAGTGAGGGGACAGGGGTGTATCAGCCCCAGCATTTT. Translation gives CASSEGTGVYQPQHF.

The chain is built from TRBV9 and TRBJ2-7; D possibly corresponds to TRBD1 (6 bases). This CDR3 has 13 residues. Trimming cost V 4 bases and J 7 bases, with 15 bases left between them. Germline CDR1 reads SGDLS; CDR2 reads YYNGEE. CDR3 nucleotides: TGTGCCAGCAGCTATACAGGGTCGGGGGAGCAGTACTTC. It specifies CASSYTGSGEQYF. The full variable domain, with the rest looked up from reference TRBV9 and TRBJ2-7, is DSGVTQTPKHLITATGQRVTLRCSPRSGDLSVYWYQQSLDQGLQFLIQYYNGEERAKGNILERFSAQQFPDLHSELNLSSLELGDSALYFCASSYTGSGEQYFGPGTRLTVT.

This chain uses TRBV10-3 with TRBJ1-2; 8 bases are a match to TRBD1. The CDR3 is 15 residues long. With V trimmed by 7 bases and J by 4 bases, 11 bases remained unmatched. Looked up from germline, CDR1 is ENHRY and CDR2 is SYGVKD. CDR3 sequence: CAINSGGADRYGYTF. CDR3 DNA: TGTGCCATCAACTCAGGGGGCGCGGACCGCTATGGCTACACCTTC.

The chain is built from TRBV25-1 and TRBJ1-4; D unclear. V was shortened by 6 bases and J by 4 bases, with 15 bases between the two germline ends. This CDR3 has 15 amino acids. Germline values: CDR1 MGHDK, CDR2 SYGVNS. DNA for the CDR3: TGTGCCAGCAGCCGCGGTCGGCGAAATAATGAAAAACTGTTTTTT. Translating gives CASSRGRRNNEKLFF.

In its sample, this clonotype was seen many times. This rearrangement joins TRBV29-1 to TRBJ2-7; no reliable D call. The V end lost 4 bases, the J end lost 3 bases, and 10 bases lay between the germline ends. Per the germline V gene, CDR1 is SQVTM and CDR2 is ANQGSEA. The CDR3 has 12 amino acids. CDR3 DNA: TGCAGCGTTGGCCTTGCCGGCTACGAGCAGTACTTC. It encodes CSVGLAGYEQYF.

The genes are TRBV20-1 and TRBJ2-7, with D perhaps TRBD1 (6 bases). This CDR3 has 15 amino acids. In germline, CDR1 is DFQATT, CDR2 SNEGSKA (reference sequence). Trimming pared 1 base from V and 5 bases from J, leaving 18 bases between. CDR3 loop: CSARAHRESSHEQYF. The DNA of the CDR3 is TGCAGTGCTAGAGCCCACAGGGAATCATCCCACGAGCAGTACTTC.

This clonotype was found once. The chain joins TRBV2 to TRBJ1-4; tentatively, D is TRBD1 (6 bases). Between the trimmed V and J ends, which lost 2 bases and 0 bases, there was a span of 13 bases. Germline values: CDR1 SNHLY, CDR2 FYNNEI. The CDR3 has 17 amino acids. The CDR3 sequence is CASSERGSVATNEKLFF. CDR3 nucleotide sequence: TGTGCCAGCAGTGAAAGGGGGTCCGTCGCAACTAATGAAAAACTGTTTTTT.

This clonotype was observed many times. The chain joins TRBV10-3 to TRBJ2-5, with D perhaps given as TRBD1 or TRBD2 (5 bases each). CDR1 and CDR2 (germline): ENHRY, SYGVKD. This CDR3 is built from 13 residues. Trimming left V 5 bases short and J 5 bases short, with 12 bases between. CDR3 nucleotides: TGTGCCATCAGTAGGGACCCGGGGGAGACCCAGTACTTC. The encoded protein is CAISRDPGETQYF.

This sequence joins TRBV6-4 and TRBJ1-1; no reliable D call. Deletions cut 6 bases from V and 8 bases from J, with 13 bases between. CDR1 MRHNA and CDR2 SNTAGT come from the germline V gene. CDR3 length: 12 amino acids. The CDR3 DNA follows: TGTGCCAGCAGCAACAGCAGAGTCGAAGCTTTCTTT. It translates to CASSNSRVEAFF.

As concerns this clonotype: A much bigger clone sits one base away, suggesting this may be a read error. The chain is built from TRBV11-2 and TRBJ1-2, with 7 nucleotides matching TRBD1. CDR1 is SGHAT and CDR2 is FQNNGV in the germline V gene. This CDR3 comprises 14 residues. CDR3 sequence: CVSSALTTGHGYTF. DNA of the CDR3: TGTGTCAGCAGCGCGTTGACGACAGGGCATGGCTACACCTTC.

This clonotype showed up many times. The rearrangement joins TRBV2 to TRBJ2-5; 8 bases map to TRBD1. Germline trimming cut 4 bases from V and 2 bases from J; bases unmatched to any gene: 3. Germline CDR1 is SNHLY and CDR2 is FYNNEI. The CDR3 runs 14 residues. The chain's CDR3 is CASSGDRGQETQYF. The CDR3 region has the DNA TGTGCCAGCAGTGGAGACAGGGGTCAAGAGACCCAGTACTTC.

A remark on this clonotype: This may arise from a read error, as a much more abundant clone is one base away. As DNA, the CDR3 is TGTGCCAGCAGCCGGGACGAGGGACGGGAAAAACTGTTTTTT. As protein: CASSRDEGREKLFF. This chain links TRBV5-4 with TRBJ1-4; a possible D gene is TRBD1 (5 bases). This CDR3 contains 14 residues. Per germline, CDR1 SGHNT and CDR2 YYREEE (reference sequence). V lost 4 bases, J lost 8 bases, and 15 bases lay in between.

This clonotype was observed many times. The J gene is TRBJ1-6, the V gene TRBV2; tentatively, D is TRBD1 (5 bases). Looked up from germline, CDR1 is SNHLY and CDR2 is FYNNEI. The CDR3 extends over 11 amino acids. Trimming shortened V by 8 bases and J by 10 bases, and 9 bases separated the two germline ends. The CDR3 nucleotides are TGTGCCAGCGGGGGGGACTCACCCCTCCACTTT. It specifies CASGGDSPLHF.

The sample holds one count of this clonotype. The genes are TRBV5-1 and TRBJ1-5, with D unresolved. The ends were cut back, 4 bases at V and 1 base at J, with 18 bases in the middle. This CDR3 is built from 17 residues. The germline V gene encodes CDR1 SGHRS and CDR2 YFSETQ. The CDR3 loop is CASSQDQNSVSNQPQHF. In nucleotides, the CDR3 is TGCGCCAGCAGCCAAGATCAAAACAGCGTAAGCAATCAGCCCCAGCATTTT.

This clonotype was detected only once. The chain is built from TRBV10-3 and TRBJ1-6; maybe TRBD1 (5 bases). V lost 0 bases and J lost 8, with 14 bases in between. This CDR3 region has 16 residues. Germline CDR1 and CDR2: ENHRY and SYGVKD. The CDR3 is CAISESWGPSDSPLHF. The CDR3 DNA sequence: TGTGCCATCAGTGAGTCGTGGGGACCGTCGGATTCACCCCTCCACTTT.

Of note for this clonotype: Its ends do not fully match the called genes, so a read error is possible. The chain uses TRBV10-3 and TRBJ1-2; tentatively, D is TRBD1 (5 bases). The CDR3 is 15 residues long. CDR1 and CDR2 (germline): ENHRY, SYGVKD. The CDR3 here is CASGGDPGDGYGYTF. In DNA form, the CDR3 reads TGTGCCAGCGGGGGGGACCCGGGGGACGGTTATGGCTACACATTC.

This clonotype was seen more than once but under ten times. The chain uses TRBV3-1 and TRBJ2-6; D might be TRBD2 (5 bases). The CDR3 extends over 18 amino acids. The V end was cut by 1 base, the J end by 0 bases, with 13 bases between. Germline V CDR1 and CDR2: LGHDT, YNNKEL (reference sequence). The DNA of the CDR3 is TGTGCCAGCAGCCAAGGAGCGGAAGGGCCCTCTGGGGCCAACGTCCTGACTTTC. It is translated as CASSQGAEGPSGANVLTF.

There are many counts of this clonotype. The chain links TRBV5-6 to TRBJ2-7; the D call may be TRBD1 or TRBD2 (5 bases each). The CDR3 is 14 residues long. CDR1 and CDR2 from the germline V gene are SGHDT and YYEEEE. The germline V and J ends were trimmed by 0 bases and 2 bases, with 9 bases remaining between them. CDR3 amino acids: CASSLDQGPYEQYF. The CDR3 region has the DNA TGTGCCAGCAGCTTGGACCAGGGACCCTACGAGCAGTACTTC.

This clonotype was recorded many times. CDR3 in amino acids: CASSLISASGNTIYF. CDR3 coding DNA: TGTGCCAGCAGCTTGATATCTGCCTCTGGAAACACCATATATTTT. The chain recombines TRBV5-6 with TRBJ1-3; no definite D call. Germline assignment: CDR1 SGHDT and CDR2 YYEEEE. The ends were cut back, 1 base at V and 0 bases at J, with 8 bases in the middle. This CDR3 comprises 15 residues.

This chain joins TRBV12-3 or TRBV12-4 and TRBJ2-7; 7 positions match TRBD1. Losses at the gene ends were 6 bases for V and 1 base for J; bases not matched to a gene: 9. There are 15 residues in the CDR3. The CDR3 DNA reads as TGTGCCAGCAGCCCAGGACAGGCGCCTTCCTACGAGCAGTACTTC. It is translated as CASSPGQAPSYEQYF.

CDR3 sequence reads: CAISEDSTGSGSSPLHF. The CDR3 nucleotides are TGTGCCATCAGTGAGGACAGTACCGGGAGCGGGAGTTCACCCCTCCACTTT. V usage is TRBV10-3 and J usage is TRBJ1-6, with D possibly TRBD1 on 5 matching bases. Per the germline V gene, CDR1 is ENHRY and CDR2 is SYGVKD. V lost 2 bases and J lost 9, with 20 bases in between. The CDR3 spans 17 residues.

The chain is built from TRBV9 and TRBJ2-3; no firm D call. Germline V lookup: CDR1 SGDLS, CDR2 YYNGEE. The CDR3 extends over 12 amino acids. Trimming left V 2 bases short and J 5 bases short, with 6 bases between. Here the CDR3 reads CASSVVGDTQYF. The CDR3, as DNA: TGTGCCAGCAGCGTCGTAGGAGATACGCAGTATTTT.

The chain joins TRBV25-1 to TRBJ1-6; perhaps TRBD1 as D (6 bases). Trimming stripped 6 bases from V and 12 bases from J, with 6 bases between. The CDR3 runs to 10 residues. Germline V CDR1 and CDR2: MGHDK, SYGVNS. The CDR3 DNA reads TGTGCCAGCAGCAGGGGACCCCTCCACTTT. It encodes CASSRGPLHF.

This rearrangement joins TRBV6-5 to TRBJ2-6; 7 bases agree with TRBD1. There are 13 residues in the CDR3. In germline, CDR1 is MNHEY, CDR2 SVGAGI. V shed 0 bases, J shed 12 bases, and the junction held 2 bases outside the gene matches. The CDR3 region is CASSYSGDSVLTF. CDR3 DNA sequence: TGTGCCAGCAGTTACTCAGGGGACAGCGTCCTGACTTTC.